This T cell receptor (beta chain) was profiled in a study of blood T cell repertoires in COVID-19. Turning to the study itself: Samples came from the United States, Italy and Spain, spanning acute and convalescent COVID-19. The cDNA or gDNA used as material had been derived from T cells, B-cell-depleted T cells, or PBMCs.

Enrolled during active infection, Seattle patients were then followed longitudinally. Per the study methods: Scientists estimated how many nucleated cells there were by amplifying reference gene primers. Clones were read by immunoSEQ multiplex PCR, and TCRdb kept only the in-frame ones, dropping some. The DNA was the basis for D and trimming; V, J and clone size are from that table. The table has fewer than 350,000 clones, approximately 90% seen once; the top ten hold 1.5% to 2%. The V gene lost 8 bases and the J gene lost 2 bases, with 6 bases spanning the gap. CDR3 size: 11 residues. This TCR was recovered from a woman aged 25 to 39 with COVID-19, enrolled during active disease. Input material: peripheral blood. The V call is TRBV12-3 or TRBV12-4, the J call TRBJ1-2; a weak D match, TRBD1 (5 bases). CDR3 loop: CASAGNYGYTF. The CDR3 nucleotides read TGTGCCAGCGCAGGGAACTATGGCTACACCTTC.